The rows below give T cell receptor beta chains drawn from one sample of a study of blood T cells in healthy people across ages. TCRdb reprocessed the 5' RACE reads with MiXCR, giving one entry per CDR3 protein. The sample includes approximately 1.5 million distinct CDR3 sequences, about 45% of them seen just once. Sequencing was performed on blood. Receptors originate from a woman aged 18-29 years in good health. The CDR3 runs from the conserved cysteine through the conserved F or W. The D gene is left open where the match is weak. The size of a clone is reported for some rows only, either as once, few or many, or as a class for expanded clones.

J: NA; V: TRBV7-8; size: NA; D: NA; CDR3: CASSTHLSLETQYF
J: TRBJ2-1; V: TRBV6-6; size: NA; D: NA; CDR3: CASSYMADHEQFF
J: TRBJ2-1; V: TRBV7-6; size: NA; D: TRBD2; CDR3: CASSSLAGVAYNEQFF
J: TRBJ2-7; V: TRBV20-1; size: NA; D: TRBD1; CDR3: CSARDQGQGYEQYF
J: TRBJ1-4; V: TRBV27; size: NA; D: TRBD1; CDR3: CASSRGQGALSEKLFF
J: TRBJ2-1; V: TRBV5-1; size: NA; D: NA; CDR3: CASSLERPPDEQFF
J: TRBJ2-1; V: TRBV5-6; size: NA; D: NA; CDR3: CASSLFTQSSYNEQFF
J: TRBJ2-2; V: TRBV28; size: NA; D: TRBD2; CDR3: CASSSSGTHTGELFF
J: TRBJ1-5; V: TRBV18; size: NA; D: NA; CDR3: CASSPLSGYQPQHF
J: TRBJ1-6; V: TRBV7-9; size: many; D: NA; CDR3: CASSFNSPLHF
J: TRBJ1-5; V: TRBV6-1; size: NA; D: NA; CDR3: CASSEIAGNQPQHF
J: TRBJ2-2; V: TRBV20-1; size: NA; D: TRBD2; CDR3: CSAASGSNTGELFF
J: TRBJ2-7; V: TRBV6-2/TRBV6-3; size: NA; D: NA; CDR3: CASSYGGQTTYEQYF
J: TRBJ2-1; V: TRBV20-1; size: many; D: NA; CDR3: CSAELDADNEQFF
J: TRBJ1-1; V: TRBV7-2; size: NA; D: NA; CDR3: CASRLMGRGNTEAFF
J: TRBJ2-3; V: TRBV4-3; size: NA; D: TRBD2; CDR3: CASSPLAGVTQYF
J: TRBJ2-7; V: TRBV6-2/TRBV6-3; size: NA; D: NA; CDR3: CASSIRYEQYF
J: NA; V: TRBV20-1; size: NA; D: TRBD2; CDR3: CSARTSGTSYNEQYF
J: TRBJ2-1; V: TRBV7-2; size: few; D: TRBD2; CDR3: CASSPALAGRNNEQFF
J: TRBJ2-1; V: TRBV9; size: few; D: NA; CDR3: CASSVGPAAEQFF
J: NA; V: TRBV12-3/TRBV12-4; size: NA; D: TRBD2; CDR3: CASSSLSGRGEQYF
J: TRBJ2-3; V: TRBV29-1; size: NA; D: TRBD2; CDR3: CGVEAYSGSGDTQYF
J: TRBJ2-1; V: TRBV20-1; size: NA; D: TRBD2; CDR3: CSARPLAGGSYNKQFF
J: TRBJ2-3; V: TRBV4-3; size: few; D: NA; CDR3: CASSPYIGQSSTDTQYF
J: TRBJ2-2; V: TRBV7-2; size: few; D: TRBD1; CDR3: CASSLKRDSRLFF
J: TRBJ2-3; V: TRBV4-2; size: few; D: NA; CDR3: CASSQDLARTDTQYF
J: TRBJ1-2; V: TRBV20-1; size: few; D: NA; CDR3: CSARIRADFYGYTF
J: TRBJ1-5; V: TRBV28; size: few; D: NA; CDR3: CASSSPREFGNQPQHF
J: TRBJ1-5; V: TRBV20-1; size: NA; D: NA; CDR3: CSASDHGGSSSNQPQHF
J: TRBJ1-2; V: TRBV6-5; size: NA; D: NA; CDR3: CASSYGLEGSRGYTF
J: TRBJ1-1; V: TRBV6-6; size: NA; D: NA; CDR3: CASSYTVVMNTEAFF
J: TRBJ2-3; V: TRBV9; size: many; D: NA; CDR3: CASSVAGRETDTQYF
J: TRBJ2-3; V: TRBV4-3; size: NA; D: NA; CDR3: CASSQDTATDTQYF
J: TRBJ2-2; V: TRBV12-3/TRBV12-4; size: NA; D: TRBD2; CDR3: CAIPGTRNTGELFF